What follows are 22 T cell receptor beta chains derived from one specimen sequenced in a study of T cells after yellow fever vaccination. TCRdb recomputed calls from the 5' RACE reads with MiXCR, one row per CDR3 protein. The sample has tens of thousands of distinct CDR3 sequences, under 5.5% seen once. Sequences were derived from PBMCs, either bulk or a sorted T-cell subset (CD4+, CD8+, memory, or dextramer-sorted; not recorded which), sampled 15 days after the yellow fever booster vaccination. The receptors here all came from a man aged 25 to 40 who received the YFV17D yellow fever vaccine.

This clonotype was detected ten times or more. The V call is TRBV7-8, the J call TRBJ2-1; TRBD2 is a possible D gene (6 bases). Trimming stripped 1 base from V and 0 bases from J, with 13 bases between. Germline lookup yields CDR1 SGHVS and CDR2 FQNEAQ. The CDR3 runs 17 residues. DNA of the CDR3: TGTGCCAGCAGCTTAGGGGCGGGGTGGGGCTCCTACAATGAGCAGTTCTTC. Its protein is CASSLGAGWGSYNEQFF.

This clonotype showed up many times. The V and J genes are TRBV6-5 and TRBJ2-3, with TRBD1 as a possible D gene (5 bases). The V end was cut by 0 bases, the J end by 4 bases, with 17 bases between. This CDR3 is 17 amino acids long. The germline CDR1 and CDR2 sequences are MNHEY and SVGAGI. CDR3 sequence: CASSYSITRKGPDTQYF. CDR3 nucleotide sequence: TGTGCCAGCAGTTACTCGATAACCCGGAAGGGGCCAGATACGCAGTATTTT.

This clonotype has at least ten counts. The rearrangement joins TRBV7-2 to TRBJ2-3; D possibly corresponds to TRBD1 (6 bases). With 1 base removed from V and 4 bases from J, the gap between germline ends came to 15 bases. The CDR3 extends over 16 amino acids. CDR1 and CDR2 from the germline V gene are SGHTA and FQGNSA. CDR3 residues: CASSLVAGDGADTQYF. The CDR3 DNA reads TGTGCCAGCAGCTTAGTGGCAGGGGATGGGGCAGATACGCAGTATTTT.

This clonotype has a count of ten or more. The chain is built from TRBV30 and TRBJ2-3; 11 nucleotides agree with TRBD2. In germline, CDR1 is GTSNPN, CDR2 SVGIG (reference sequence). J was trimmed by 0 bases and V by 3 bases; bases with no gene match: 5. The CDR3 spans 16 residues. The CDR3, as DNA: TGTGCCTGGAGACTAGCGGGAGCTGGGAGCACAGATACGCAGTATTTT. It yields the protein CAWRLAGAGSTDTQYF.

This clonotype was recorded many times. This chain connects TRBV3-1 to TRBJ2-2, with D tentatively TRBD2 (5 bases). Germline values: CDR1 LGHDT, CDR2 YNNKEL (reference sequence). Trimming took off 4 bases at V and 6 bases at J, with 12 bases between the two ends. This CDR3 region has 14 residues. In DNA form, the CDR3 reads TGTGCCAGCAGCCGGGAGCTCTCCCCCGGGGAGCTGTTTTTT. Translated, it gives CASSRELSPGELFF.

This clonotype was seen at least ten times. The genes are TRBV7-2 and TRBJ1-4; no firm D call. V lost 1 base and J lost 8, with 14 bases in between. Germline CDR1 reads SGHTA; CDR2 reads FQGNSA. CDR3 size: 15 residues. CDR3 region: CASSLGGLGREKLFF. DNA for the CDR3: TGTGCCAGCAGCTTAGGGGGTTTGGGTCGAGAAAAACTGTTTTTT.

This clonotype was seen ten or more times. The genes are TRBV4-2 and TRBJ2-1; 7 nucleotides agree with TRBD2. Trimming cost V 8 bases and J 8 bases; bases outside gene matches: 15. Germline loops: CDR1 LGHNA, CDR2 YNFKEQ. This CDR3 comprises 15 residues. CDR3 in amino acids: CASSPSGESVDEQFF. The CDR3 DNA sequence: TGTGCCAGCTCTCCCAGCGGGGAGAGCGTGGATGAGCAGTTCTTC.

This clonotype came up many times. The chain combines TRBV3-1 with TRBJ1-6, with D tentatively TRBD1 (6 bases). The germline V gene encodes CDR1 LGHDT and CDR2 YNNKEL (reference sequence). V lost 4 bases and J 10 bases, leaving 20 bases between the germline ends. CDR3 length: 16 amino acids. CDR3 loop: CASSPKIKGQKSPLHF. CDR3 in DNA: TGTGCCAGCAGCCCGAAGATCAAAGGACAGAAGTCACCCCTCCACTTT.

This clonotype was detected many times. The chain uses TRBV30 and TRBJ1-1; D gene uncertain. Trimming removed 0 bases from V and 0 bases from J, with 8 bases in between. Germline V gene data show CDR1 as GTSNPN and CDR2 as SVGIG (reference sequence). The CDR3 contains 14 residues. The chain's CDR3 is CAWSVRPLNTEAFF. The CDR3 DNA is TGTGCCTGGAGTGTTCGGCCCCTGAACACTGAAGCTTTCTTT. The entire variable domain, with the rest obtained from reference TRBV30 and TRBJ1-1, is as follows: SQTIHQWPATLVQPVGSPLSLECTVEGTSNPNLYWYRQAAGRGLQLLFYSVGIGQISSEVPQNLSASRPQDRQFILSSKKLLLSDSGFYLCAWSVRPLNTEAFFGQGTRLTVV.

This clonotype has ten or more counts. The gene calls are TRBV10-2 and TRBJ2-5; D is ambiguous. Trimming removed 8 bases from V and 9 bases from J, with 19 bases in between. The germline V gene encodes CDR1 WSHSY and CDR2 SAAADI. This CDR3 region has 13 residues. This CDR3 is CASRPDGGEAQYF. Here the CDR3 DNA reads TGCGCCAGCCGGCCGGACGGTGGAGAAGCCCAGTACTTC.

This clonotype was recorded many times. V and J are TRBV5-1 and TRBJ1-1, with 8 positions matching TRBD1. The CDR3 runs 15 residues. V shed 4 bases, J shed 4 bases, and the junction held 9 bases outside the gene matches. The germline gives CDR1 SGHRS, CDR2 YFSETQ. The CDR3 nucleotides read TGCGCCAGCAGCGAAGACAGGGGAATAGTCACTGAAGCTTTCTTT. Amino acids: CASSEDRGIVTEAFF.

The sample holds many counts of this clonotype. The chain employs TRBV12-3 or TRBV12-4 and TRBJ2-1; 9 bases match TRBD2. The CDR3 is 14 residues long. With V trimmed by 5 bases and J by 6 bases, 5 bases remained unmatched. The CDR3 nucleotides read TGTGCCAGCAGTCTGGGACTAGCTCGCAATGAGCAGTTCTTC. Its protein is CASSLGLARNEQFF.

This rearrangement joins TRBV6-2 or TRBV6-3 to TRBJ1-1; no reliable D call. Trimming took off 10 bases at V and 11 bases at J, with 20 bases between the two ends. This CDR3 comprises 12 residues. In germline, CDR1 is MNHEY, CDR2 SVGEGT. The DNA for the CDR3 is TGTGCCATTAGTACGCCCACGGAAGGGGCTTTCTTT. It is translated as CAISTPTEGAFF.

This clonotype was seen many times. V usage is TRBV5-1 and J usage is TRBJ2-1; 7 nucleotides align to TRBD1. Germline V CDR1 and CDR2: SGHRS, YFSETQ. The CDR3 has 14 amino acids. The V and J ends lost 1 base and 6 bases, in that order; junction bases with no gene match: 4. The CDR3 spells CASSLKGQFNEQFF. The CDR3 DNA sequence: TGCGCCAGCAGCTTGAAGGGACAGTTCAATGAGCAGTTCTTC.

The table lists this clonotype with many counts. The CDR3 sequence is CASSQASLRTDTQYF. The CDR3, as DNA: TGTGCCAGCAGCCAAGCTTCACTTCGCACAGATACGCAGTATTTT. This chain connects TRBV3-1 to TRBJ2-3; no firm D call. The V end was cut by 1 base, the J end by 1 base, with 9 bases between. This CDR3 is built from 15 residues. The germline V gene encodes CDR1 LGHDT and CDR2 YNNKEL (reference sequence).

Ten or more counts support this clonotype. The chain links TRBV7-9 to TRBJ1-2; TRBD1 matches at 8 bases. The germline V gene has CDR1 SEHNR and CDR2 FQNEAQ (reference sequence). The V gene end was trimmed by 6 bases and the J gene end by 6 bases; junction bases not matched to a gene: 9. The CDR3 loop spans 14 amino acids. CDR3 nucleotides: TGTGCCAGCAGGTATGCGGACAGGGCGAATGGCTACACCTTC. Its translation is CASRYADRANGYTF.

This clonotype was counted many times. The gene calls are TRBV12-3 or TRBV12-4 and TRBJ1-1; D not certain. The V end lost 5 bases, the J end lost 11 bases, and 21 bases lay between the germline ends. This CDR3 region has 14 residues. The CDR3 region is CASSRMGGAAGAFF. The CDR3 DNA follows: TGTGCCAGCAGTCGGATGGGTGGTGCTGCGGGGGCTTTCTTT.

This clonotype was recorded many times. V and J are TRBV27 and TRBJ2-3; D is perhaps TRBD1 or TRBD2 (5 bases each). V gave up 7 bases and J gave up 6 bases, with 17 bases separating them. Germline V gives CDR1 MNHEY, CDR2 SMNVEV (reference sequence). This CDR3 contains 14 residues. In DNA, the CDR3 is TGTGCCAGCACGGGACCCCTGAGTACTGATACGCAGTATTTT. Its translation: CASTGPLSTDTQYF.

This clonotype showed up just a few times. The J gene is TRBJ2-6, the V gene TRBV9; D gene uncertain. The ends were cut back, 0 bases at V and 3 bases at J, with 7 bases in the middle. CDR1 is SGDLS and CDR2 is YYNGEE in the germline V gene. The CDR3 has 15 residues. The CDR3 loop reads CASSVGGDGANVLTF. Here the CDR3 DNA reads TGTGCCAGCAGCGTAGGTGGCGATGGGGCCAACGTCCTGACTTTC.

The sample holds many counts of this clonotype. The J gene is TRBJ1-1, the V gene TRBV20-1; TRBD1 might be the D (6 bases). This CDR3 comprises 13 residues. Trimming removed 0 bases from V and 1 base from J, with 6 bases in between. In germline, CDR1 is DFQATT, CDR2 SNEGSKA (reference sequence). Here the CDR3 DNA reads TGCAGTGCTAGAGAACAGGGGAACACTGAAGCTTTCTTT. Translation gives CSAREQGNTEAFF.

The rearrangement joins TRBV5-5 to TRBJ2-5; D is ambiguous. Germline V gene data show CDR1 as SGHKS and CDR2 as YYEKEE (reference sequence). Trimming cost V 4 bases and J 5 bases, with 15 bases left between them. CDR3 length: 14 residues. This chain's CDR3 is CASSPGPRYETQYF. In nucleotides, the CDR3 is TGTGCCAGCAGCCCTGGGCCCCGCTACGAGACCCAGTACTTC. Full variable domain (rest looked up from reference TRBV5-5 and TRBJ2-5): DAGVTQSPTHLIKTRGQQVTLRCSPISGHKSVSWYQQVLGQGPQFIFQYYEKEERGRGNFPDRFSARQFPNYSSELNVNALLLGDSALYLCASSPGPRYETQYFGPGTRLLVL.

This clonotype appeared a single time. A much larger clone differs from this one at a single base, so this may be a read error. CDR3 bases: TGTGCCAGCAGAACCGGGACTTTTACATCCTACGAGCAGTACTTC. This gives the protein CASRTGTFTSYEQYF. The chain has TRBV2 and TRBJ2-7; D is possibly TRBD2 (6 bases). Trimming shortened V by 6 bases and J by 1 base, and 16 bases separated the two germline ends. Looked up from germline, CDR1 is SNHLY and CDR2 is FYNNEI. The CDR3 loop spans 15 amino acids.